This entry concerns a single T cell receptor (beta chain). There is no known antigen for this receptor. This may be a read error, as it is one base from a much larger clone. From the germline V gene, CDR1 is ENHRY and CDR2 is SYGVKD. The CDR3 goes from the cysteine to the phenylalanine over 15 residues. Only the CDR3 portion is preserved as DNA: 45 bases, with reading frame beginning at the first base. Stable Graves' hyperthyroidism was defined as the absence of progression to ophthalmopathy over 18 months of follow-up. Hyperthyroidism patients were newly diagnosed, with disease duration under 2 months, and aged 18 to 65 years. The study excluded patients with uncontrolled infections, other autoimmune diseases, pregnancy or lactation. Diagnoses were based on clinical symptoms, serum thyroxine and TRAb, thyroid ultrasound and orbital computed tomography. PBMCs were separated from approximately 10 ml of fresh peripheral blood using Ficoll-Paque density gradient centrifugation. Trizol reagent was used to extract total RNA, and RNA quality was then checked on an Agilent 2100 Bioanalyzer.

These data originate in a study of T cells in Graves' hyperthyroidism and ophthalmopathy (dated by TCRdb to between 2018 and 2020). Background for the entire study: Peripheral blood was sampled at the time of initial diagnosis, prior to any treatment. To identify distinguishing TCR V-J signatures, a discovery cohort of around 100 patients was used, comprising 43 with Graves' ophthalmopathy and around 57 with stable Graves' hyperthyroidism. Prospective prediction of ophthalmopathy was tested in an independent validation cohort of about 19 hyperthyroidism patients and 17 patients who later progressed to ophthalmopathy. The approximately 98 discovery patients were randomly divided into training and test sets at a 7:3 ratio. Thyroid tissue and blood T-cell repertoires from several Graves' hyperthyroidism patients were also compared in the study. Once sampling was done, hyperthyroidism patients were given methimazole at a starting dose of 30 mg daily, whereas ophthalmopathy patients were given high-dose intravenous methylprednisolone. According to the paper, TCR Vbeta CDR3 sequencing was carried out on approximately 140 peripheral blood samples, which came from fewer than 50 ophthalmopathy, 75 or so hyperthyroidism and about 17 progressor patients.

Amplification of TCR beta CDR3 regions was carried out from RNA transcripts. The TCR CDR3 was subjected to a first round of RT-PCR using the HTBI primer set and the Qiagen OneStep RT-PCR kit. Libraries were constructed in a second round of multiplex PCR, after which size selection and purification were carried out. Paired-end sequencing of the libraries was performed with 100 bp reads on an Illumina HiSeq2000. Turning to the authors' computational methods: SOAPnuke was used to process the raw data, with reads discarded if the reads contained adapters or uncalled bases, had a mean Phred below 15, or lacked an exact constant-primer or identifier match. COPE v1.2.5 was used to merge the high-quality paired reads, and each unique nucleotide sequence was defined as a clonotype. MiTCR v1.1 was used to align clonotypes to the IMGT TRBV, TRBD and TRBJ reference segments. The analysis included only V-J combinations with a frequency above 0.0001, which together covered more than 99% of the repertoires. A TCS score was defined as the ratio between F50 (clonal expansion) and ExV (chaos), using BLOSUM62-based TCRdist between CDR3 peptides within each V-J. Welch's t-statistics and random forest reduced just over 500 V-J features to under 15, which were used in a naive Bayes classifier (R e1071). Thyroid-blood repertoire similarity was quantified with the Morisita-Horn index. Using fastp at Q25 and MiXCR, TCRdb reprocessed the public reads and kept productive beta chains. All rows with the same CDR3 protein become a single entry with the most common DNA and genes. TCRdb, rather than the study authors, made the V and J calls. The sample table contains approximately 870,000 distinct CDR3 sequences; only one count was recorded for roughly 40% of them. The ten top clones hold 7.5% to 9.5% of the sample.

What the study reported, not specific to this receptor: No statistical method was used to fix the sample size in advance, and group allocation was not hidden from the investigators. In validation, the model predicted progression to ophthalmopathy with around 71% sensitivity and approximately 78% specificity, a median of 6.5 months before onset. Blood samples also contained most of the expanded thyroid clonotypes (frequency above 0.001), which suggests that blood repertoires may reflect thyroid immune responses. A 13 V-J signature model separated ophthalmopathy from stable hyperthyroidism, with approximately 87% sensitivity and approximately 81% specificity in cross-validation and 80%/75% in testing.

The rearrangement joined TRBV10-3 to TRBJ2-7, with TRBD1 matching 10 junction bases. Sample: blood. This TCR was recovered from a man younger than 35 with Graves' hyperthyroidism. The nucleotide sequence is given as TGTGCCATCAGTGAGTCGGGGACAGGGGCCTACGGGCAGTACTTC. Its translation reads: CAISESGTGAYGQYF.